This entry features one TCR beta chain sequence. These data originate in a study of OX40 agonist ivuxolimab in advanced cancers. Libraries were prepared by immunoSEQ multiplex PCR; TCRdb keeps only in-frame clonotypes and omits some of them. The sample has tens of thousands of clones, around 88% seen once. Trimming cost V 0 bases and J 5 bases, with 7 bases left between them. This CDR3 region has 13 residues. The germline V gene has CDR1 SGHNT and CDR2 YENEEA. Sequenced here: CD4+ or CD8+ T cells sorted from blood, sampled in a trial of the OX40 agonist ivuxolimab. This clonotype was sampled from an adult with an advanced solid tumor such as melanoma, head and neck, liver or kidney cancer. The V gene is TRBV11-3, the J gene TRBJ1-1; possible D gene TRBD1, 5 bases. CDR3 region: CASSLEGETEAFF. DNA for the CDR3: TGTGCCAGCAGCTTAGAGGGGGAGACTGAAGCTTTCTTT.